Following are 11 T cell receptor beta chains from one sample sequenced in a study of early T cells in non-severe SARS-CoV-2 infection. TCRdb called the 5' RACE reads again in MiXCR, with one record for every CDR3 protein. The sample has about 67,000 distinct CDR3 sequences, approximately 10% seen once; the top ten hold 3% to 4%. Sequenced sample: whole blood. These receptors were taken from an adult who was a healthcare worker with PCR-confirmed SARS-CoV-2 infection or an uninfected control (not recorded which).

The chain couples TRBV6-1 to TRBJ1-6, with TRBD1 matching over 12 bases. Germline trimming cut 6 bases from V and 2 bases from J; bases unmatched to any gene: 2. There are 16 residues in the CDR3. From germline, CDR1 is MNHNS and CDR2 SASEGT. The CDR3, as DNA: TGTGCCAGCAGGGGGACAGGGGGCCCCTATAATTCACCCCTCCACTTT. It is translated as CASRGTGGPYNSPLHF.

This clonotype appeared many times. J is TRBJ2-1 and V is TRBV7-8; 9 nucleotides line up with TRBD2. The CDR3 is made up of 15 amino acids. CDR1 and CDR2 from the germline V gene are SGHVS and FQNEAQ. J gave up 5 bases and V 5 bases, and 7 bases lay outside the gene matches. The CDR3 DNA sequence: TGTGCCAGCAGCGCCGTGACTAGCGGAAACAATGAGCAGTTCTTC. This translates into CASSAVTSGNNEQFF.

This chain connects TRBV20-1 to TRBJ2-7; the D gene could be TRBD1 or TRBD2 (5 bases each). V was shortened by 3 bases and J by 7 bases, with 16 bases between the two germline ends. Germline V gives CDR1 DFQATT, CDR2 SNEGSKA (reference sequence). The CDR3 runs 13 residues. CDR3 region: CSASRDPAREQYF. CDR3 DNA sequence: TGCAGTGCTAGCCGGGACCCGGCTCGGGAGCAGTACTTC.

This clonotype was detected a few times. This chain connects TRBV28 to TRBJ2-7; 7 nucleotides agree with TRBD1. This CDR3 spans 14 amino acids. Losses at the gene ends were 7 bases for V and 3 bases for J; bases not matched to a gene: 9. In germline, CDR1 is MDHEN, CDR2 SYDVKM. The CDR3 DNA is TGTGCCAGCAACCTCCCGGGACAGATCTACGAGCAGTACTTC. Translated, it gives CASNLPGQIYEQYF. The full variable domain, completed using reference TRBV28 and TRBJ2-7, is DVKVTQSSRYLVKRTGEKVFLECVQDMDHENMFWYRQDPGLGLRLIYFSYDVKMKEKGDIPEGYSVSREKKERFSLILESASTNQTSMYLCASNLPGQIYEQYFGPGTRLTVT.

This clonotype was seen at least ten times. CDR3 DNA: TGTGCCAGCAGCTCCCCTCGGGCGGCAACTAATGAAAAACTGTTTTTT. This codes for CASSSPRAATNEKLFF. The chain has TRBV7-9 and TRBJ1-4; D unclear. CDR3 size: 16 residues. Looked up from germline, CDR1 is SEHNR and CDR2 is FQNEAQ (reference sequence). V lost 4 bases, J lost 0 bases, and 12 bases lay in between.

This clonotype was observed many times. V usage is TRBV20-1 and J usage is TRBJ2-7; D is perhaps TRBD1 (5 bases). The CDR3 totals 15 residues. Per germline, CDR1 DFQATT and CDR2 SNEGSKA (reference sequence). Trimming pared 0 bases from V and 1 base from J, leaving 13 bases between. The CDR3 spells CSARDQGVRSYEQYF. The CDR3 DNA sequence: TGCAGTGCTAGAGATCAAGGGGTCAGATCCTACGAGCAGTACTTC.

The rearrangement links TRBV9 to TRBJ2-7; TRBD2 aligns across 8 bases. Germline V gene lookup returns CDR1 SGDLS and CDR2 YYNGEE. V lost 0 bases and J lost 2; bases outside the gene matches: 1. CDR3 size: 14 residues. CDR3: CASSVGAGAYEQYF. CDR3 in DNA: TGTGCCAGCAGCGTAGGAGCGGGGGCCTACGAGCAGTACTTC.

This clonotype turned up a few times. This chain connects TRBV20-1 to TRBJ2-3; 8 bases align to TRBD2. From germline, CDR1 is DFQATT and CDR2 SNEGSKA (reference sequence). The CDR3 is made up of 13 amino acids. V lost 7 bases to trimming and J lost 4 bases; unmatched junction nucleotides: 7. CDR3 in amino acids: CSGQGRGADTQYF. The CDR3 region has the DNA TGCAGTGGTCAGGGGCGGGGGGCAGATACGCAGTATTTT.

The sample holds many counts of this clonotype. The J gene is TRBJ2-1, the V gene TRBV18; D ambiguous. The CDR3 is 15 residues long. Trimming stripped 3 bases from V and 2 bases from J, with 11 bases between. Looked up from germline, CDR1 is KGHSH and CDR2 is LQKENI. The CDR3, as DNA: TGTGCCAGCTCACCGGGCGCGGATACCTACAATGAGCAGTTCTTC. It codes for CASSPGADTYNEQFF.

At least ten counts were recorded for this clonotype. This sequence joins TRBV12-3 or TRBV12-4 and TRBJ2-1, with 10 bases aligning to TRBD2. The CDR3 covers 14 residues. With 4 bases clipped from V and 4 bases from J, the junction kept 1 base outside the gene matches. The CDR3 DNA reads TGTGCCAGCAGTTATAGCGGGGGGTACAATGAGCAGTTCTTC. It encodes CASSYSGGYNEQFF.

This clonotype was counted at least ten times. This chain connects TRBV19 to TRBJ2-2; TRBD2 is a possible D gene (5 bases). The CDR3 is 14 residues long. Trimming took 1 base from V and 8 from J, leaving 11 bases between them. Germline CDR1 LNHDA, CDR2 SQIVND (reference sequence). CDR3 in amino acids: CASSIVPGVGELFF. In DNA form, the CDR3 reads TGTGCCAGTAGTATAGTTCCCGGGGTTGGGGAGCTGTTTTTT.